These 20 T cell receptor beta chains were all obtained from the same sample, sequenced in a study of blood T cell repertoires in COVID-19 (TCRdb year 2020). Receptor libraries were prepared by the immunoSEQ multiplex PCR assay. Not all clones reach the TCRdb copy of this immuneACCESS table, which keeps in-frame sequences only. Checked studies attribute under half of the gap to unresolved V genes and leave the rest unexplained. The sample profile shows around 130,000 clones; about 80% of them were found once. Roughly 16% of the sample lies in the top ten. The sequenced material came from peripheral blood. The receptors here all came from a man between 60 and 75 years old with active or convalescent COVID-19.

The gene calls are TRBV29-1 and TRBJ1-3; D perhaps matches TRBD1 (5 bases). This CDR3 is 15 amino acids long. V lost 1 base and J lost 0, with 10 bases in between. Germline CDR1 reads SQVTM; CDR2 reads ANQGSEA. This chain's CDR3 is CSVEGRASSGNTIYF. The CDR3 DNA reads as TGCAGCGTTGAAGGCAGGGCTAGCTCTGGAAACACCATATATTTT.

The chain joins TRBV5-1 to TRBJ1-1, with TRBD1 as a possible D gene (6 bases). V was pared by 0 bases and J by 11 bases, with 14 bases between. CDR3 length: 13 residues. Germline V gene lookup returns CDR1 SGHRS and CDR2 YFSETQ. CDR3 DNA: TGCGCCAGCAGCTTGGACAGGGTAAGGGAGGCTTTCTTT. Translated: CASSLDRVREAFF. Supplemented by reference TRBV5-1 and TRBJ1-1, the full variable domain reads KAGVTQTPRYLIKTRGQQVTLSCSPISGHRSVSWYQQTPGQGLQFLFEYFSETQRNKGNFPGRFSGRQFSNSRSEMNVSTLELGDSALYLCASSLDRVREAFFGQGTRLTVV.

The CDR3 nucleotides are TGTGCCAGCAGTGATTCCGGCAGGTTGAACACTGAAGCTTTCTTT. Its protein is CASSDSGRLNTEAFF. The V and J genes are TRBV6-2 or TRBV6-3 and TRBJ1-1; no clear D. The CDR3 is 15 amino acids. With 5 bases removed from V and 0 bases from J, the gap between germline ends came to 13 bases. The germline CDR1 and CDR2 sequences are MNHEY and SVGEGT.

The rearrangement uses TRBV29-1 and TRBJ2-1; possible D gene TRBD2, 6 bases. Germline V gene lookup returns CDR1 SQVTM and CDR2 ANQGSEA. This CDR3 contains 15 residues. V was trimmed by 3 bases and J by 4 bases, leaving 16 bases between them. The DNA of the CDR3 is TGCAGCGTTGACGACCTGGCGGGATTTTACAATGAGCAGTTCTTC. Translated, it gives CSVDDLAGFYNEQFF.

The chain employs TRBV27 and TRBJ2-2; D might be TRBD2 (7 bases). V dropped 3 bases and J dropped 6 bases, with 11 bases sitting between them. The germline V gene encodes CDR1 MNHEY and CDR2 SMNVEV (reference sequence). The CDR3 runs 14 residues. The CDR3 nucleotides are TGTGCCAGCAGTTTTGAGGGGGGGCCCGGGGAGCTGTTTTTT. Its protein is CASSFEGGPGELFF.

This clone has just a few counts. The chain carries TRBV7-9 and TRBJ2-7; possibly TRBD2 for D (5 bases). The V end was cut by 7 bases, the J end by 1 base, with 11 bases between. This CDR3 has 13 amino acids. CDR1 is SEHNR and CDR2 is FQNEAQ in the germline V gene (reference sequence). The CDR3 DNA sequence: TGTGCCAGCACCGAGGGCGGATCCTACGAGCAGTACTTC. Amino acids: CASTEGGSYEQYF. The variable domain in full, completed from reference TRBV7-9 and TRBJ2-7, reads DTGVSQNPRHKITKRGQNVTFRCDPISEHNRLYWYRQTLGQGPEFLTYFQNEAQLEKSRLLSDRFSAERPKGSFSTLEIQRTEQGDSAMYLCASTEGGSYEQYFGPGTRLTVT.

The genes are TRBV21-1 and TRBJ1-5; the table gives TRBD1 as D, unverified against the DNA. TRBV21-1 is a pseudogene. There are 9 residues in the CDR3. This chain's CDR3 is CASNLTGGF. CDR3 coding DNA: TGTGCCAGCAACCTGACAGGGGGCTTT.

The V gene is TRBV7-9, the J gene TRBJ1-5; D not certain. The CDR3 consists of 12 residues. Between the trimmed V and J ends, which lost 4 bases and 3 bases, there was a span of 4 bases. Per germline, CDR1 SEHNR and CDR2 FQNEAQ (reference sequence). The CDR3 protein is CASSYTNQPQHF. CDR3 in DNA: TGTGCCAGCAGCTACACCAATCAGCCCCAGCATTTT.

In DNA, the CDR3 is TGCAGCGTTGGTCAGGGGCAGACCCCCGGGGAGCTGTTTTTT. This translates into CSVGQGQTPGELFF. V gene TRBV29-1 combines with J gene TRBJ2-2; a possible D gene is TRBD1 (6 bases). Per germline, CDR1 SQVTM and CDR2 ANQGSEA. The CDR3 contains 14 residues. Trimming shortened V by 4 bases and J by 6 bases, and 15 bases separated the two germline ends.

The genes are TRBV3-1 (or the pseudogene TRBV3-2) and TRBJ2-7, with D maybe TRBD2 (5 bases). The CDR3 has 15 residues. V lost 4 bases, J lost 6 bases, and 19 bases lay in between. The germline V gene encodes CDR1 LGHDT and CDR2 YNNKEL (reference sequence). The CDR3 loop is CASSLWGNQRGEQYF. For the CDR3, the DNA is TGTGCCAGCAGCCTCTGGGGAAATCAACGGGGCGAGCAGTACTTC.

This clone was detected only once. The chain joins TRBV28 to TRBJ2-7, with D hard to call. Trimming left V 4 bases short and J 5 bases short, with 9 bases between. Germline loops: CDR1 MDHEN, CDR2 SYDVKM. The CDR3 is made up of 12 amino acids. The CDR3 region has the DNA TGTGCCAGCAGTTCGTCTCGGGACGAGCAGTACTTC. Translated: CASSSSRDEQYF.

The chain has TRBV9 and TRBJ2-2, with TRBD2 identical over 11 bases. The ends lost 0 bases at V and 4 bases at J; junction bases unmatched: 8. There are 18 residues in the CDR3. In germline, CDR1 is SGDLS, CDR2 YYNGEE. DNA of the CDR3: TGTGCCAGCAGCGTAGCTCCGGGACTAGCGGCGACCACCGGGGAGCTGTTTTTT. Translating it yields CASSVAPGLAATTGELFF. Together with reference TRBV9 and TRBJ2-2, the CDR3 gives the full variable domain: DSGVTQTPKHLITATGQRVTLRCSPRSGDLSVYWYQQSLDQGLQFLIQYYNGEERAKGNILERFSAQQFPDLHSELNLSSLELGDSALYFCASSVAPGLAATTGELFFGEGSRLTVL.

This clone was detected only a few times. The V gene is TRBV19, the J gene TRBJ1-5, with TRBD1 matching 7 bases. The CDR3 totals 14 residues. V gave up 9 bases and J gave up 0 bases; unmatched junction bases: 5. CDR1 LNHDA and CDR2 SQIVND come from the germline V gene (reference sequence). The chain's CDR3 is CASGGTVSNQPQHF. In nucleotides, the CDR3 is TGTGCCAGCGGAGGGACAGTTAGCAATCAGCCCCAGCATTTT. Full variable domain (missing parts from reference TRBV19 and TRBJ1-5): DGGITQSPKYLFRKEGQNVTLSCEQNLNHDAMYWYRQDPGQGLRLIYYSQIVNDFQKGDIAEGYSVSREKKESFPLTVTSAQKNPTAFYLCASGGTVSNQPQHFGDGTRLSIL.

Here the CDR3 reads CASSLIGDRYEQYF. The CDR3 DNA sequence: TGTGCCAGCAGTTTAATCGGGGATCGATACGAGCAGTACTTC. The rearrangement joins TRBV27 to TRBJ2-7, with TRBD2 as a possible D gene (5 bases). The CDR3 extends over 14 amino acids. The germline V and J ends were trimmed by 2 bases and 4 bases, with 12 bases remaining between them. CDR1 and CDR2 (germline): MNHEY, SMNVEV (reference sequence).

The V call is TRBV27, the J call TRBJ1-5, with TRBD1 identical over 7 bases. Germline assignment: CDR1 MNHEY and CDR2 SMNVEV (reference sequence). The CDR3 is 14 amino acids. The V segment lost 6 bases and the J segment 9 bases; nucleotides outside the gene matches: 11. CDR3 loop: CASSMGQTGRPQHF. For the CDR3, the DNA is TGTGCCAGCAGCATGGGACAGACGGGGAGGCCCCAGCATTTT.

V gene TRBV19 combines with J gene TRBJ2-1; 8 positions match TRBD1. V trimming: 5 bases; J trimming: 9 bases; junction bases outside the gene matches: 12. The germline V gene encodes CDR1 LNHDA and CDR2 SQIVND (reference sequence). The CDR3 loop spans 15 amino acids. DNA of the CDR3: TGTGCCAGTAGTCCCAGGGGGCGGCGGGAAAGTGAGCAGTTCTTC. Translated: CASSPRGRRESEQFF.

This chain joins TRBV10-1 and TRBJ2-1; 8 bases are a match to TRBD2. V trimming: 2 bases; J trimming: 7 bases; junction bases outside the gene matches: 13. The CDR3 contains 17 residues. Germline values: CDR1 WNHNN, CDR2 SYGVQD (reference sequence). CDR3 sequence (DNA): TGCGCCAGCAGTGAGAGGGGATCCGGGACTAGTGTGAATGAGCAGTTCTTC. It encodes CASSERGSGTSVNEQFF.

J is TRBJ2-1 and V is TRBV9; 8 positions match TRBD2. Germline V CDR1 and CDR2: SGDLS, YYNGEE. CDR3 length: 15 residues. With V trimmed by 0 bases and J by 5 bases, 4 bases remained unmatched. The CDR3 is CASSVGGTRHNEQFF. The CDR3 DNA reads TGTGCCAGCAGCGTAGGGGGGACTAGACACAATGAGCAGTTCTTC.

In this sample, this clone turned up once. The CDR3 DNA sequence: TGTGCCAGCAGCTTAGACCCTGGCGGGGAGACCCAGTACTTC. Its protein is CASSLDPGGETQYF. The genes are TRBV7-2 and TRBJ2-5, with D possibly matching TRBD2 (5 bases). This CDR3 contains 14 residues. The germline V gene has CDR1 SGHTA and CDR2 FQGNSA. Between the trimmed V and J ends, which lost 1 base and 5 bases, there was a span of 11 bases.

V is TRBV6-5 and J is TRBJ1-2; TRBD1 matches at 10 bases. Per germline, CDR1 MNHEY and CDR2 SVGAGI. The ends lost 6 bases at V and 4 bases at J; junction bases unmatched: 5. The CDR3 runs to 14 residues. The CDR3 sequence is CASRSGQGIYGYTF. The CDR3 DNA is TGTGCCAGCAGGTCGGGACAGGGGATCTATGGCTACACCTTC.